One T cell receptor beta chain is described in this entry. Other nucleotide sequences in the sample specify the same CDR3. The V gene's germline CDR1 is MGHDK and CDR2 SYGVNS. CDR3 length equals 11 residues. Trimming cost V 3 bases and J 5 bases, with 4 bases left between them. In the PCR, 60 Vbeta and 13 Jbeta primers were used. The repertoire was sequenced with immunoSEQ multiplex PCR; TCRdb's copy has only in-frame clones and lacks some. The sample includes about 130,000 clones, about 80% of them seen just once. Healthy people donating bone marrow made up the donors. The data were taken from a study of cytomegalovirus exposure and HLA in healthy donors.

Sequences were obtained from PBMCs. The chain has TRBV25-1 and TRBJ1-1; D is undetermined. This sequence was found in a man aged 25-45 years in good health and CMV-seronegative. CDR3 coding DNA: TGTGCCAGCAGTGAGCGAACTGAAGCTTTCTTT. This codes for CASSERTEAFF.